The source of this T cell receptor beta chain is a study of T cells after yellow fever vaccination (dated by TCRdb to between 2018 and 2021). Background on the whole study: The SMART-Seq v4 Ultra Low Input RNA kit was used to prepare libraries from fractions with low cell numbers. Bulk TCR alpha and beta repertoires were sequenced longitudinally to track T-cell clones before and after primary and booster YFV17D yellow fever vaccination. Two healthy male donors, one aged 18 to 30 and one aged 30 to 40 years, made up the cohort. Blood was collected at multiple timepoints before and after primary and secondary immunization, and bulk PBMC replicates and cell subsets were isolated.

As to this clonotype: The specificity of this receptor is unknown. No much larger clonotype is one base removed from it; base qualities were not supplied.

Broader findings and caveats from the paper: The study included only a couple of donors, which limits how far the findings can be generalized. The secondary T-cell response was found to be weaker but faster than the primary response, with a peak reached on day 5 rather than on day 15. A small fraction of clonotypes showed up in both the CD4 and CD8 compartments, probably as a result of convergent recombination. Most clones expanded after primary vaccination (approximately 97% of CD4 and roughly 88% of CD8) were re-detected after the booster, suggesting that broad memory maintenance occurred. Computational filtering was required because FACS-sorted repertoires could contain abundant contaminating clonotypes from the bulk population.

TCR cDNA was made using 5'RACE template switching, a step that added a universal primer site and unique molecular identifiers. Priming for cDNA synthesis came from both the TCR alpha and TCR beta constant segments. Library amplification involved two PCR steps, and the second step added sample barcodes and sequencing adapters. Libraries were sequenced on Illumina HiSeq 2500 (2x100 bp) or NovaSeq (2x150 bp). As for how the authors treated the data: MIGEC was used to demultiplex reads and collapse the reads into UMI consensus sequences, and MiXCR was used for V(D)J alignment. Vaccine-responding clonotypes were defined with edgeR using replicate PBMC samples, requiring FDR below 0.01 and a log2 fold change above 5 up to day 15. Each bulk clonotype received a CD4 or CD8 identity based on whether the sequenced CD4 or CD8 repertoire contained that clonotype at higher abundance. TCRdb passed the public sequencing reads through fastp at Q25 and MiXCR, retaining productive beta sequences. Rows with a matching CDR3 protein are joined into one entry that keeps the most common DNA and genes. The V and J calls and clone size are TCRdb's, not the authors'. The sample table contains about 330,000 distinct CDR3 sequences; only one count was recorded for roughly 7.5% of them. The ten largest clonotypes hold 17% of the sample.

Including cysteine and phenylalanine, the CDR3 has 14 amino acids. The CDR3 DNA has 42 bases and is translated from base 1. The V end gives up 9 bases and the J end 4 bases, leaving 9 bases in the junction not matched to a gene. The treatment or condition label of this sample denotes: live attenuated yellow fever vaccine strain. At each blood-draw timepoint, two biological replicates of bulk PBMCs were obtained. PBMCs were isolated from peripheral blood using a standard Ficoll-Paque protocol. TriZol was used to extract RNA from bulk PBMCs, CD4 and CD8 fractions, and dextramer-positive and dextramer-negative fractions.

The chain links TRBV12-3 or TRBV12-4 with TRBJ2-1; a stretch of 7 junction bases matches TRBD1. This clonotype originated in a man aged 18 to 35 who received the YFV17D yellow fever vaccine. Sequences were derived from PBMCs, sampled roughly 45 days after the first yellow fever vaccination. This receptor carries the CDR3 CASYRGLGYNEQFF. The bases read TGTGCCAGTTACAGGGGATTGGGATACAATGAGCAGTTCTTC.